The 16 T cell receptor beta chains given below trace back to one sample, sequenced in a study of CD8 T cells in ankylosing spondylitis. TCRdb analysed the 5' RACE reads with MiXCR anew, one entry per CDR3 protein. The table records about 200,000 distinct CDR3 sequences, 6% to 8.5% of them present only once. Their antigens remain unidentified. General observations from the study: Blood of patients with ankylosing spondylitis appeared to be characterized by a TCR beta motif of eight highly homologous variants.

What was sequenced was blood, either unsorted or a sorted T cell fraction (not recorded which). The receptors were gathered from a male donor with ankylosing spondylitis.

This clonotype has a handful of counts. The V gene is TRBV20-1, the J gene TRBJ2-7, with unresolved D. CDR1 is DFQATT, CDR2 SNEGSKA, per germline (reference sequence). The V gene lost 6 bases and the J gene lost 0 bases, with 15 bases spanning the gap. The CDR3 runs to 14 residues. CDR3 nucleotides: TGCAGTGCCCGCGGCCTTACCTCCTCCTACGAGCAGTACTTC. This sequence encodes CSARGLTSSYEQYF.

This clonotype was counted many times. CDR3 region: CASPGVTEAFF. In DNA, the CDR3 is TGTGCCAGCCCAGGAGTGACTGAAGCTTTCTTT. This rearrangement joins TRBV2 to TRBJ1-1; D unclear. CDR3 size: 11 residues. Trimming left V 8 bases short and J 5 bases short, with 9 bases between. CDR1 SNHLY and CDR2 FYNNEI come from the germline V gene.

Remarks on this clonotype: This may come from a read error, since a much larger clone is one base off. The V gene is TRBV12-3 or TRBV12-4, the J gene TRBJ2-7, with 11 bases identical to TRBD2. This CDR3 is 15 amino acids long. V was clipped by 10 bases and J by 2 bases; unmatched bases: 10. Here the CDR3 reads CANRLSSGGPYEQYF. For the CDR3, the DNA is TGTGCCAACAGACTCTCTAGCGGGGGGCCCTACGAGCAGTACTTC.

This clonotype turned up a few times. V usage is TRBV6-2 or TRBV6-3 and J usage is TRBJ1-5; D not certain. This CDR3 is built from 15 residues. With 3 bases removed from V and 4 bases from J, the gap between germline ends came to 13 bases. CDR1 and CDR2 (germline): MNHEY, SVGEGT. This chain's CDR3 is CASSYGQKGNQPQHF. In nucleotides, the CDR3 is TGTGCCAGCAGTTATGGGCAGAAAGGGAATCAGCCCCAGCATTTT.

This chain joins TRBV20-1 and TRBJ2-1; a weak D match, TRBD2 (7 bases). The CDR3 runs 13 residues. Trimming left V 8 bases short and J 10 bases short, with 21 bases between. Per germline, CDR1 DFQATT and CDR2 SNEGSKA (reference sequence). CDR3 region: CSSGGGPPGEQFF. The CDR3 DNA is TGCAGTTCCGGCGGGGGCCCGCCCGGGGAGCAGTTCTTC.

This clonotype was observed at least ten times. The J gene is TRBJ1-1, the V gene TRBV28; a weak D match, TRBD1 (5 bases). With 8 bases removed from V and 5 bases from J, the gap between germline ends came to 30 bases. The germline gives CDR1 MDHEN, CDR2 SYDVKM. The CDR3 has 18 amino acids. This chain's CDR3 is CASFLGNSGPARGTEAFF. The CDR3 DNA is TGTGCCAGCTTTTTAGGAAACTCGGGACCCGCAAGGGGAACTGAAGCTTTCTTT.

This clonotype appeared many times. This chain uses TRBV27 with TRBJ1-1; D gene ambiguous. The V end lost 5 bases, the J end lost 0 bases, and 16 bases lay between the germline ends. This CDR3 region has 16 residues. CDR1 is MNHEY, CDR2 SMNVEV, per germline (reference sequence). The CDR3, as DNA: TGTGCCAGCAGTCCATCTTCGGGAGAGATGAACACTGAAGCTTTCTTT. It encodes CASSPSSGEMNTEAFF.

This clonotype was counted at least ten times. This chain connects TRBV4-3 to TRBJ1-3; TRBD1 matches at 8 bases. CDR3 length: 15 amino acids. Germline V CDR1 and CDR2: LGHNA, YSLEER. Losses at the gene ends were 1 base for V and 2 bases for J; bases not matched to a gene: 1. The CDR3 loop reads CASSQGDRPGNTIYF. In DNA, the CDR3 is TGCGCCAGCAGCCAAGGGGACAGGCCTGGAAACACCATATATTTT.

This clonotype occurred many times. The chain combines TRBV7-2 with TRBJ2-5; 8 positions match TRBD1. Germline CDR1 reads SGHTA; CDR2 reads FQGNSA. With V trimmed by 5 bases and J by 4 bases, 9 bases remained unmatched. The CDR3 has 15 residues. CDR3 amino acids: CASSLGQATRETQYF. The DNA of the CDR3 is TGTGCCAGCAGCCTGGGACAGGCAACGAGAGAGACCCAGTACTTC. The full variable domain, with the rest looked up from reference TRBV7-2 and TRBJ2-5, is GAGVSQSPSNKVTEKGKDVELRCDPISGHTALYWYRQSLGQGLEFLIYFQGNSAPDKSGLPSDRFSAERTGGSVSTLTIQRTQQEDSAVYLCASSLGQATRETQYFGPGTRLLVL.

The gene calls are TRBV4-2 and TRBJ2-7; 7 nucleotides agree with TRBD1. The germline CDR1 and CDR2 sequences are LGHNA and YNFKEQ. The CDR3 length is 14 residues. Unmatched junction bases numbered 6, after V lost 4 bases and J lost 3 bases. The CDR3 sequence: CASSPGTDLYEQYF. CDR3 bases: TGTGCCAGCAGCCCCGGGACAGACCTCTACGAGCAGTACTTC.

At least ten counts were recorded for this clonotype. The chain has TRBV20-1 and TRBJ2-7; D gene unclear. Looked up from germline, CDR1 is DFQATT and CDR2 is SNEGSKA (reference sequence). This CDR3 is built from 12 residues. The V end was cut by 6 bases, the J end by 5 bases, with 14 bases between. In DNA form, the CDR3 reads TGCAGTGCCCAGTACATTAGCCACGAGCAGTACTTC. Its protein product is CSAQYISHEQYF.

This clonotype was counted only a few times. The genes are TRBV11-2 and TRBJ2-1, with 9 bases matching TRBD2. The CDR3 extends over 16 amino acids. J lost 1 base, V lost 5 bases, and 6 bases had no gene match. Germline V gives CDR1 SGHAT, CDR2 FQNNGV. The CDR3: CASSPRTSVSYNEQFF. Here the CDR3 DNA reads TGTGCCAGCAGCCCCCGGACTAGCGTTTCCTACAATGAGCAGTTCTTC.

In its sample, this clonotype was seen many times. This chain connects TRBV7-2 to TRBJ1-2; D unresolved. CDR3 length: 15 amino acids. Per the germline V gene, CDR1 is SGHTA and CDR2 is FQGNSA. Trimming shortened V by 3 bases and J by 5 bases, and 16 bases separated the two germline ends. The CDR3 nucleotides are TGTGCCAGCAGCTTTGGTCTATCCGGCCTTTATGGCTACACCTTC. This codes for CASSFGLSGLYGYTF.

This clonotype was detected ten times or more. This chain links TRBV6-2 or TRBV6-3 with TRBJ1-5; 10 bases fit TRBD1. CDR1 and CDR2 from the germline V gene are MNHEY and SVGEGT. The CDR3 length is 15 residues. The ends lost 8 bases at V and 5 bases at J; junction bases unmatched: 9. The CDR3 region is CASATDRGLDQPQHF. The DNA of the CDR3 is TGTGCCAGCGCTACCGACAGGGGGCTGGATCAGCCCCAGCATTTT.

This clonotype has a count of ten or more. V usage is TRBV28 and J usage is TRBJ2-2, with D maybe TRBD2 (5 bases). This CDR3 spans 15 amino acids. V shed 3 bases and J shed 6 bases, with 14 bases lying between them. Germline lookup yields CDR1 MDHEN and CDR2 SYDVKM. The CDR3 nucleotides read TGTGCCAGCAGTTTGATAAGAGGGCGTGCCGGGGAGCTGTTTTTT. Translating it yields CASSLIRGRAGELFF.

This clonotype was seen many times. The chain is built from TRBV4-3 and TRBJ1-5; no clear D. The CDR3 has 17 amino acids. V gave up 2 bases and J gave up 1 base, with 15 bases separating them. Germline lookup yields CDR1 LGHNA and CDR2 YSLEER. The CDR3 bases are TGCGCCAGCAGCCAAAGTCGTATCCGAGACAGCAATCAGCCCCAGCATTTT. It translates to CASSQSRIRDSNQPQHF.